One and the same sample provided the 17 T cell receptor beta chains below, sequenced in a study of identical twins. TCRdb re-analysed the 5' RACE reads in MiXCR, keeping a single row per CDR3 protein. The profile shows hundreds of thousands of distinct CDR3 sequences, 9% to 15% of them singletons. These same records also appear under a second study, on yellow fever vaccine responses in identical twins.

The sample taken for sequencing was PBMCs. These receptors were obtained from a woman aged 18-29 years in good health.

With regard to this clonotype: The junction and the germline gene differ at one end; a read error may be behind it. The gene calls are TRBV11-2 and TRBJ1-1; no firm D call. The germline CDR1 and CDR2 sequences are SGHAT and FQNNGV. The CDR3 covers 14 residues. The CDR3 sequence is CASSLRAGNPEAFF. Here the CDR3 DNA reads TGTGCCAGCAGCTTAAGAGCGGGGAACCCTGAAGCTTTCTTT.

The V call is TRBV3-1, the J call TRBJ2-7; TRBD2 matches at 7 bases. With 3 bases clipped from V and 6 bases from J, the junction kept 2 bases outside the gene matches. Per germline, CDR1 LGHDT and CDR2 YNNKEL (reference sequence). The CDR3 spans 12 residues. The CDR3 loop is CASSQGLIEQYF. The CDR3 DNA sequence: TGTGCCAGCAGCCAGGGACTAATCGAGCAGTACTTC.

About this clonotype: One end of the junction does not line up with germline, which may come from a read error. The chain uses TRBV20-1 and TRBJ1-2; D unresolved. Germline lookup yields CDR1 DFQATT and CDR2 SNEGSKA (reference sequence). This CDR3 has 10 amino acids. The CDR3 protein is CSASFWARVF. The CDR3 coding sequence is TGCAGTGCTAGTTTTTGGGCTAGAGTCTTC.

V is TRBV5-1 and J is TRBJ2-7; 10 positions agree with TRBD2. The CDR3 consists of 18 residues. V lost 3 bases to trimming and J lost 2 bases; unmatched junction nucleotides: 14. Germline CDR1 reads SGHRS; CDR2 reads YFSETQ. The CDR3 nucleotides read TGCGCCAGCAGCTCTACGGCTACACTAGCGGGGCCTACCTACGAGCAGTACTTC. Translated: CASSSTATLAGPTYEQYF.

This clonotype was seen more than once but under ten times. The rearrangement joins TRBV29-1 to TRBJ2-6; D unclear. Between the trimmed V and J ends, which lost 3 bases and 0 bases, there was a span of 9 bases. The CDR3 totals 15 residues. CDR1 is SQVTM and CDR2 is ANQGSEA in the germline V gene. The CDR3 DNA follows: TGCAGCGTTGACCACAGCGACTCTGGGGCCAACGTCCTGACTTTC. This translates into CSVDHSDSGANVLTF.

The chain couples TRBV12-3 or TRBV12-4 to TRBJ1-3; TRBD1 is a possible D gene (5 bases). With 7 bases removed from V and 0 bases from J, the gap between germline ends came to 16 bases. This CDR3 region has 16 residues. This CDR3 is CASTFLQASSGNTIYF. Here the CDR3 DNA reads TGTGCCAGCACCTTCTTACAGGCCTCCTCTGGAAACACCATATATTTT.

The J gene is TRBJ2-1, the V gene TRBV7-9, with TRBD1 matching 7 bases. Germline trimming cut 5 bases from V and 6 bases from J; bases unmatched to any gene: 10. Germline V gene data show CDR1 as SEHNR and CDR2 as FQNEAQ (reference sequence). The CDR3 extends over 15 amino acids. Here the CDR3 reads CASSLRQGRRNEQFF. The CDR3, as DNA: TGTGCCAGCAGCCTTCGACAGGGAAGGCGCAATGAGCAGTTCTTC. The full variable domain, its missing parts supplied by reference TRBV7-9 and TRBJ2-1, is DTGVSQNPRHKITKRGQNVTFRCDPISEHNRLYWYRQTLGQGPEFLTYFQNEAQLEKSRLLSDRFSAERPKGSFSTLEIQRTEQGDSAMYLCASSLRQGRRNEQFFGPGTRLTVL.

This clonotype occurred a few times. CDR3 sequence: CASSEDRPSSNDQPQHF. The CDR3 DNA follows: TGTGCCAGCAGTGAAGATCGCCCGTCTTCCAACGATCAGCCCCAGCATTTT. The chain employs TRBV6-1 and TRBJ1-5; unclear D gene. V was shortened by 1 base and J by 5 bases, with 18 bases between the two germline ends. Per the germline V gene, CDR1 is MNHNS and CDR2 is SASEGT. CDR3 length: 17 residues.

The rearrangement uses TRBV5-1 and TRBJ1-2; D might be TRBD1 (6 bases). V lost 0 bases and J 3 bases, leaving 9 bases between the germline ends. Germline V lookup: CDR1 SGHRS, CDR2 YFSETQ. CDR3 length: 14 residues. The CDR3 loop is CASSLEQGYYGYTF. CDR3 nucleotide sequence: TGCGCCAGCAGCTTGGAACAGGGATACTATGGCTACACCTTC.

This clonotype was observed a few times. The chain employs TRBV7-2 and TRBJ2-7; 13 nucleotides align to TRBD2. Germline V lookup: CDR1 SGHTA, CDR2 FQGNSA. CDR3 length: 19 amino acids. V was clipped by 2 bases and J by 0 bases; unmatched bases: 10. The CDR3 region is CASSLPGLAGKRSSYEQYF. The CDR3 DNA reads as TGTGCCAGCAGCTTACCGGGACTAGCGGGAAAAAGGAGCTCCTACGAGCAGTACTTC.

This clonotype showed up just a few times. V and J are TRBV2 and TRBJ2-1, with 7 bases matching TRBD1. CDR1 SNHLY and CDR2 FYNNEI come from the germline V gene. The ends lost 11 bases at V and 0 bases at J; junction bases unmatched: 22. The CDR3 consists of 19 residues. CDR3 in DNA: TGTGCCTTCTGTTCGACAGGGCGAGGGATTCAGCGCTCCTACAATGAGCAGTTCTTC. Protein sequence: CAFCSTGRGIQRSYNEQFF.

This clonotype has just a few counts. This chain links TRBV3-1 with TRBJ2-1; maybe TRBD2 (6 bases). The CDR3 totals 14 residues. With 4 bases removed from V and 5 bases from J, the gap between germline ends came to 12 bases. Germline CDR1 LGHDT, CDR2 YNNKEL (reference sequence). DNA for the CDR3: TGTGCCAGCAGCCGTATGGCTAGCGACAATGAGCAGTTCTTC. It is translated as CASSRMASDNEQFF.

At least ten counts were recorded for this clonotype. This chain connects TRBV12-3 or TRBV12-4 to TRBJ2-1; 9 bases are a match to TRBD2. The CDR3 consists of 15 residues. V shed 5 bases and J 4 bases; nucleotides not matched to a gene: 6. DNA of the CDR3: TGTGCCAGCAGTCCCGCGGGAGGGGTGTACAATGAGCAGTTCTTC. Its translation: CASSPAGGVYNEQFF.

This chain joins TRBV10-3 and TRBJ2-1, with 7 positions matching TRBD1. Germline V gene sequence: CDR1 ENHRY, CDR2 SYGVKD. The CDR3 length is 13 residues. V lost 8 bases to trimming and J lost 6 bases; unmatched junction nucleotides: 7. CDR3 DNA sequence: TGTGCCATCGGGCAGGGGGTGGGCAATGAGCAGTTCTTC. It translates to CAIGQGVGNEQFF.

At least ten counts were recorded for this clonotype. J is TRBJ2-1 and V is TRBV24-1; TRBD2 aligns across 9 bases. The germline V gene has CDR1 KGHDR and CDR2 SFDVKD. This CDR3 comprises 14 residues. With 3 bases clipped from V and 7 bases from J, the junction kept 3 bases outside the gene matches. CDR3 loop: CATSDRSGRNEQFF. In DNA, the CDR3 is TGTGCCACCAGTGATAGGAGCGGGAGGAATGAGCAGTTCTTC.

A few counts support this clonotype. The V and J genes are TRBV20-1 and TRBJ1-2; D may be TRBD1 (5 bases). Germline V CDR1 and CDR2: DFQATT, SNEGSKA (reference sequence). There are 15 residues in the CDR3. Trimming stripped 1 base from V and 3 bases from J, with 15 bases between. The chain's CDR3 is CSARGTSRGDYGYTF. CDR3 nucleotides: TGCAGTGCTAGAGGGACGTCCCGAGGGGACTATGGCTACACCTTC.

The sample holds a few counts of this clonotype. V gene TRBV28 combines with J gene TRBJ2-4; TRBD1 matches 9 bases. In germline, CDR1 is MDHEN, CDR2 SYDVKM. J gave up 9 bases and V 3 bases, and 6 bases lay outside the gene matches. The CDR3 sequence is 14 residues long. The CDR3 here is CASSLLTGGGIQYF. CDR3 DNA sequence: TGTGCCAGCAGTTTGTTGACAGGGGGGGGCATTCAGTACTTC.